This T cell receptor beta chain was recovered during a study of CD8 T cells in ankylosing spondylitis. Study-level points and caveats: Reportedly, significant enrichment of disease-linked clones occurred in matched ankylosing spondylitis synovial fluid. As for the disease-linked clones, they showed a CD8+ phenotype and occurred at relatively low frequencies in peripheral blood. For ankylosing spondylitis blood, a TCR beta motif of seven to nine highly homologous variants appeared characteristic. Earlier studies detected some motif variants in reactive arthritis synovial fluid and blood.

The CDR3 consists of 14 residues. CDR1 DFQATT and CDR2 SNEGSKA come from the germline V gene (reference sequence). Making the TCR beta libraries involved quantitative 5'-RACE with molecular barcodes. TCRdb re-called the 5' RACE reads with MiXCR, one entry per CDR3 protein. In the table there are 700,000 to 850,000 distinct CDR3 sequences, about an eighth of which are singletons. This clonotype was recorded a few times. The target antigen is unknown. The specimen was blood, either unsorted or a sorted T cell fraction (not recorded which). The TCR was taken from a male donor with ankylosing spondylitis. The chain combines TRBV20-1 with TRBJ2-3, with D possibly TRBD1 on 5 matching bases. In DNA form, the CDR3 reads TGCAGACCCATCCCTGGACATAGCACAGATACGCAGTATTTT. It encodes CRPIPGHSTDTQYF.